These 29 T cell receptor beta chains were all obtained from the same sample, sequenced in a study of regulatory T cells in long-lasting Graves disease. With iRepertoire HTBI primers and Arm-PCR of CDR3 regions, TCR beta libraries were built. One entry per CDR3 protein, called by TCRdb with MiXCR from the multiplex PCR reads. This sample has 300,000 to 500,000 distinct CDR3 sequences, with around 21% found just once. Sample time point: persistent/refractory GD, antithyroid drugs over 5 years with positive TRAb. Scientists built the TCR library using RNA that was extracted from PBMCs. Sequencing used peripheral blood mononuclear cells (PBMCs), obtained when the disease was refractory, from a patient treated with antithyroid drugs. Receptor source: a female donor with Graves disease.

The rearrangement links TRBV7-2 to TRBJ1-2, with TRBD1 matching over 7 bases. CDR1 SGHTA and CDR2 FQGNSA come from the germline V gene. The CDR3 extends over 15 amino acids. Losses at the gene ends were 1 base for V and 3 bases for J; bases not matched to a gene: 5. The chain's CDR3 is CASSLVPTGHYGYTF. The CDR3 DNA sequence: TGTGCCAGCAGCTTAGTCCCGACAGGGCACTATGGCTACACCTTC.

This clonotype was counted many times. The chain has TRBV13 and TRBJ2-2, with TRBD2 matching 11 bases. Germline lookup yields CDR1 PRHDT and CDR2 FYEKMQ (reference sequence). The CDR3 contains 18 residues. J gave up 4 bases and V 5 bases, and 12 bases lay outside the gene matches. The CDR3 DNA follows: TGTGCCAGCAGCGAACGCACTAGCGGGGGCCTGATCACCGGGGAGCTGTTTTTT. This encodes CASSERTSGGLITGELFF.

The DNA for the CDR3 is TGTGCCAGTTCCCGGGACTCCTCGGAGGCTAACTATGGCTACACCTTC. The encoded protein is CASSRDSSEANYGYTF. The V gene is TRBV19, the J gene TRBJ1-2; a possible D gene is TRBD1 (5 bases). Germline CDR1 is LNHDA and CDR2 is SQIVND (reference sequence). The CDR3 covers 16 residues. The ends were cut back, 8 bases at V and 0 bases at J, with 19 bases in the middle. The full variable domain, rest sourced from reference TRBV19 and TRBJ1-2, is DGGITQSPKYLFRKEGQNVTLSCEQNLNHDAMYWYRQDPGQGLRLIYYSQIVNDFQKGDIAEGYSVSREKKESFPLTVTSAQKNPTAFYLCASSRDSSEANYGYTFGSGTRLTVV.

The chain combines TRBV6-1 with TRBJ2-7; 9 nucleotides line up with TRBD2. This CDR3 spans 15 amino acids. Germline CDR1 and CDR2: MNHNS and SASEGT. V shed 5 bases and J 2 bases; nucleotides not matched to a gene: 7. Written as DNA, the CDR3 is TGTGCCAGCAGTCGCCCGACTAGCGGACCCTACGAGCAGTACTTC. Protein sequence: CASSRPTSGPYEQYF.

This clonotype has at least ten counts. The chain combines TRBV2 with TRBJ1-1; D gene unclear. V was clipped by 7 bases and J by 4 bases, with 7 bases between them. The germline gives CDR1 SNHLY, CDR2 FYNNEI. The CDR3 loop spans 11 amino acids. The CDR3 DNA reads as TGTGCCAGCAAGCGTAGCACTGAAGCTTTCTTT. Encoded protein: CASKRSTEAFF. Filled out from reference TRBV2 and TRBJ1-1, the complete variable domain reads EPEVTQTPSHQVTQMGQEVILRCVPISNHLYFYWYRQILGQKVEFLVSFYNNEISEKSEIFDDQFSVERPDGSNFTLKIRSTKLEDSAMYFCASKRSTEAFFGQGTRLTVV.

In this sample, this clonotype turned up many times. The J gene is TRBJ2-7, the V gene TRBV7-2; 11 bases are shared with TRBD2. V lost 6 bases, J lost 0 bases, and 4 bases stayed unmatched. The CDR3 extends over 15 amino acids. Germline assignment: CDR1 SGHTA and CDR2 FQGNSA. The CDR3 protein is CASRPSGRTSYEQYF. The CDR3 coding sequence is TGTGCCAGCAGGCCTAGCGGGAGGACCTCCTACGAGCAGTACTTC.

V gene TRBV19 combines with J gene TRBJ1-2; D gene ambiguous. The germline gives CDR1 LNHDA, CDR2 SQIVND (reference sequence). V was cut by 4 bases and J by 3 bases, with 21 bases left in between. The CDR3 is 17 amino acids. Written as DNA, the CDR3 is TGTGCCAGTAGTACTTGGCCCCCGGGCCACCGGGACTATGGCTACACCTTC. This encodes CASSTWPPGHRDYGYTF.

This clonotype has more than one count but fewer than ten. V is TRBV5-1 and J is TRBJ2-4, with 9 nucleotides matching TRBD1. This CDR3 is 15 amino acids long. CDR1 is SGHRS, CDR2 YFSETQ, per germline. The V segment lost 2 bases and the J segment 7 bases; nucleotides outside the gene matches: 7. The CDR3 DNA reads as TGCGCCAGCAGCTTAGGGGACAGGGCGGACAACATTCAGTACTTC. Protein product: CASSLGDRADNIQYF. The full variable domain, completed using reference TRBV5-1 and TRBJ2-4, is KAGVTQTPRYLIKTRGQQVTLSCSPISGHRSVSWYQQTPGQGLQFLFEYFSETQRNKGNFPGRFSGRQFSNSRSEMNVSTLELGDSALYLCASSLGDRADNIQYFGAGTRLSVL.

This chain joins TRBV11-3 and TRBJ2-1; the match to TRBD1 covers 7 bases. V was pared by 5 bases and J by 12 bases, with 10 bases of the junction left unmatched. Germline V gene sequence: CDR1 SGHNT, CDR2 YENEEA. The CDR3 is made up of 13 amino acids. CDR3 DNA sequence: TGTGCCAGCAGCAATAAGGGACAGAGGGGGCAGTTCTTC. It is translated as CASSNKGQRGQFF. Variable domain in full (rest from reference TRBV11-3 and TRBJ2-1): EAGVVQSPRYKIIEKKQPVAFWCNPISGHNTLYWYLQNLGQGPELLIRYENEEAVDDSQLPKDRFSAERLKGVDSTLKIQPAELGDSAVYLCASSNKGQRGQFFGPGTRLTVL.

This clonotype was detected a few times. The V call is TRBV20-1, the J call TRBJ2-7; 9 bases align to TRBD2. The trim removed 3 bases at V and 7 bases at J, leaving 19 bases unmatched. This CDR3 comprises 17 residues. Germline CDR1 and CDR2: DFQATT and SNEGSKA (reference sequence). CDR3 region: CSASLELAGLLLGEQYF. The CDR3 DNA is TGCAGTGCTAGCCTCGAGCTAGCGGGGCTCCTCCTGGGGGAGCAGTACTTC.

This clonotype was seen only a few times. The genes are TRBV3-1 and TRBJ2-5; TRBD1 matches 9 bases. CDR1 is LGHDT, CDR2 YNNKEL, per germline (reference sequence). Trimming removed 7 bases from V and 5 bases from J; junction bases left unmatched: 8. The CDR3 consists of 14 residues. The CDR3 region is CASNLQGAGETQYF. The CDR3 nucleotides are TGTGCCAGCAACCTACAGGGGGCTGGGGAGACCCAGTACTTC.

This clonotype was counted a few times. This chain connects TRBV2 to TRBJ2-1; TRBD1 is a possible D gene (6 bases). The germline V and J ends were trimmed by 3 bases and 0 bases, with 9 bases remaining between them. CDR3 length equals 15 residues. Germline V lookup: CDR1 SNHLY, CDR2 FYNNEI. CDR3 sequence (DNA): TGTGCCAGCAGTGAGGGCAGGGGCTCCTACAATGAGCAGTTCTTC. It specifies CASSEGRGSYNEQFF. The full variable domain, rest sourced from reference TRBV2 and TRBJ2-1, is EPEVTQTPSHQVTQMGQEVILRCVPISNHLYFYWYRQILGQKVEFLVSFYNNEISEKSEIFDDQFSVERPDGSNFTLKIRSTKLEDSAMYFCASSEGRGSYNEQFFGPGTRLTVL.

This clonotype was detected many times. The chain couples TRBV11-2 to TRBJ2-5, with 13 bases that match TRBD2. The CDR3 is 17 residues long. J gave up 5 bases and V 1 base, and 7 bases lay outside the gene matches. Germline CDR1 is SGHAT and CDR2 is FQNNGV. The CDR3 bases are TGTGCCAGCAGCTTAGGAACTAGCGGGAGGGCCCTCGAGACCCAGTACTTC. This sequence encodes CASSLGTSGRALETQYF.

A remark on this clonotype: A read error may be the cause here, since a much bigger clone is one base away. The V and J genes are TRBV6-1 and TRBJ2-2; 8 bases agree with TRBD1. CDR3 length equals 15 residues. CDR1 is MNHNS, CDR2 SASEGT, per germline. CDR3 sequence: CASSEWQGATGELLF. The CDR3 DNA is TGTGCCAGCAGTGAGTGGCAGGGGGCCACCGGGGAGCTGCTTTTT.

This clonotype was seen at least ten times. The chain couples TRBV6-2 or TRBV6-3 to TRBJ1-2; D not resolved. With 2 bases removed from V and 0 bases from J, the gap between germline ends came to 10 bases. The CDR3 consists of 15 residues. CDR1 is MNHEY, CDR2 SVGEGT, per germline. The CDR3 sequence: CASSYPTGTNYGYTF. The CDR3 DNA reads TGTGCCAGCAGTTACCCGACTGGAACTAACTATGGCTACACCTTC.

The chain joins TRBV20-1 to TRBJ1-5; D gene unclear. Trimming cost V 1 base and J 3 bases, with 16 bases left between them. Germline loops: CDR1 DFQATT, CDR2 SNEGSKA (reference sequence). The CDR3 length is 16 residues. In nucleotides, the CDR3 is TGCAGTGCTAGAGTTCCGTGGGCAAGTGACAATCAGCCCCAGCATTTT. It specifies CSARVPWASDNQPQHF.

In this sample, this clonotype turned up many times. V and J are TRBV2 and TRBJ2-7, with D possibly matching TRBD1 (5 bases). Trimming cost V 7 bases and J 0 bases, with 7 bases left between them. CDR3 length equals 12 residues. Germline V gene lookup returns CDR1 SNHLY and CDR2 FYNNEI. The CDR3 region is CASIGVSYEQYF. CDR3 DNA sequence: TGTGCCAGCATAGGGGTCTCCTACGAGCAGTACTTC.

The table lists this clonotype with many counts. V usage is TRBV12-3 or TRBV12-4 and J usage is TRBJ2-5; the D is unclear. The CDR3 extends over 12 amino acids. Trimming pared 10 bases from V and 2 bases from J, leaving 11 bases between. The CDR3 region has the DNA TGTGCCACCGGAAGTCAGCAAGAGACCCAGTACTTC. Translated: CATGSQQETQYF.

The rearrangement uses TRBV9 and TRBJ2-3; D is undetermined. CDR3 length equals 13 residues. V lost 0 bases to trimming and J lost 6 bases, with 8 bases between them. Looked up from germline, CDR1 is SGDLS and CDR2 is YYNGEE. CDR3 DNA: TGTGCCAGCAGCGTAGTGTCCGGGGATACGCAGTATTTT. Protein sequence: CASSVVSGDTQYF.

This clonotype was recorded a few times. This chain links TRBV5-1 with TRBJ2-2; TRBD1 might be the D (6 bases). This CDR3 comprises 15 residues. The germline V gene encodes CDR1 SGHRS and CDR2 YFSETQ. With 4 bases removed from V and 3 bases from J, the gap between germline ends came to 13 bases. The CDR3 region is CASSIRTDHTGELFF. The CDR3 DNA follows: TGCGCCAGCAGCATACGGACAGATCACACCGGGGAGCTGTTTTTT.

Many counts were recorded for this clonotype. The V gene is TRBV20-1, the J gene TRBJ2-7, with 9 nucleotides matching TRBD2. Germline values: CDR1 DFQATT, CDR2 SNEGSKA (reference sequence). After removal of 6 bases from V and 5 bases from J, the junction contained 8 bases not matched to a gene. The CDR3 contains 13 residues. CDR3 loop: CSARQTSGNEQYF. The CDR3 coding sequence is TGCAGTGCCCGACAGACTAGCGGAAACGAGCAGTACTTC.

This chain joins TRBV12-3 or TRBV12-4 and TRBJ1-3; no clear D gene. V lost 3 bases and J 0 bases, leaving 12 bases between the germline ends. The CDR3 contains 16 residues. CDR3 DNA sequence: TGTGCCAGCAGTTTTTCAGCCTCGCTCTCTGGAAACACCATATATTTT. Its translation is CASSFSASLSGNTIYF.

This clonotype was detected only a few times. The rearrangement joins TRBV12-3 or TRBV12-4 to TRBJ2-7, with D tentatively TRBD1 (5 bases). The CDR3 loop spans 13 amino acids. With 3 bases removed from V and 6 bases from J, the gap between germline ends came to 12 bases. CDR3 sequence reads: CASSFKGKGEQYF. CDR3 DNA: TGTGCCAGCAGTTTTAAGGGGAAGGGCGAGCAGTACTTC.

Only a few counts were recorded for this clonotype. A much larger clone lies one base from this, so it may be a read error. The rearrangement uses TRBV28 and TRBJ2-5, with D perhaps matching TRBD2 (5 bases). Germline loops: CDR1 MDHEN, CDR2 SYDVKM. This CDR3 has 15 amino acids. CDR3 DNA: TGTGCCAGCAGTGCCCGAGGGTTCCCGCGAGAGACCCAGTGCTTC. It specifies CASSARGFPRETQCF.

This clonotype was counted many times. The chain has TRBV28 and TRBJ2-7; no definite D call. The V end lost 5 bases, the J end lost 8 bases, and 28 bases lay between the germline ends. Germline V CDR1 and CDR2: MDHEN, SYDVKM. CDR3 length: 17 residues. Written as DNA, the CDR3 is TGTGCCAGCAGTACCTCCGGTTGGGCTTTTCCAAGTTTACAGCAGTACTTC. It specifies CASSTSGWAFPSLQQYF.

Ten or more counts support this clonotype. The rearrangement links TRBV29-1 to TRBJ1-1, with D perhaps TRBD1 (5 bases). The V gene's germline CDR1 is SQVTM and CDR2 ANQGSEA. This CDR3 is 13 amino acids long. V was shortened by 4 bases and J by 0 bases, with 9 bases between the two germline ends. The CDR3: CSVGGRLNTEAFF. The CDR3 DNA reads as TGCAGCGTTGGGGGCAGGTTGAACACTGAAGCTTTCTTT.

This clonotype was detected only a few times. The rearrangement links TRBV18 to TRBJ1-5, with 12 nucleotides matching TRBD1. Per the germline V gene, CDR1 is KGHSH and CDR2 is LQKENI. V dropped 3 bases and J dropped 7; count of bases not matched to a gene: 7. There are 16 residues in the CDR3. The CDR3 DNA follows: TGTGCCAGCTCACCCCGGGACAGGGGGCTTCAACAGCCCCAGCATTTT. It yields the protein CASSPRDRGLQQPQHF.

This chain links TRBV6-6 with TRBJ1-6, with no clear D. V gave up 0 bases and J gave up 0 bases, with 12 bases separating them. Germline-derived CDR1 and CDR2 are MNHNY and SVGAGI (reference sequence). The CDR3 consists of 18 residues. The CDR3, as DNA: TGTGCCAGCAGTTACTCGATTATCGGCAGCTCCTATAATTCACCCCTCCACTTT. This encodes CASSYSIIGSSYNSPLHF.

This clonotype showed up many times. This chain joins TRBV5-1 and TRBJ2-5; 7 nucleotides align to TRBD1. Per the germline V gene, CDR1 is SGHRS and CDR2 is YFSETQ. This CDR3 has 15 amino acids. J lost 3 bases, V lost 4 bases, and 9 bases had no gene match. In DNA, the CDR3 is TGCGCCAGCAGCATCGCCGGGACAGAAAAAGAGACCCAGTACTTC. Its protein product is CASSIAGTEKETQYF.